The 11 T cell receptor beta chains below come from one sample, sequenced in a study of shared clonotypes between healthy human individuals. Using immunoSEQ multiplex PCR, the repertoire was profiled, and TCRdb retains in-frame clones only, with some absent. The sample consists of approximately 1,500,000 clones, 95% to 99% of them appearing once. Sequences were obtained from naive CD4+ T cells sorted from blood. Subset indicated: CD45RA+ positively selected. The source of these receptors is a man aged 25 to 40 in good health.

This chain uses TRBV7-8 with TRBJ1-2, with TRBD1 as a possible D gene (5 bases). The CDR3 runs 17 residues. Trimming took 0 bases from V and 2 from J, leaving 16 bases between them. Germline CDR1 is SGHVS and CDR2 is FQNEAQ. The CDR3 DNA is TGTGCCAGCAGCTTAGCCCCGGCCCGACCAGGGAACTATGGCTACACCTTC. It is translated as CASSLAPARPGNYGYTF.

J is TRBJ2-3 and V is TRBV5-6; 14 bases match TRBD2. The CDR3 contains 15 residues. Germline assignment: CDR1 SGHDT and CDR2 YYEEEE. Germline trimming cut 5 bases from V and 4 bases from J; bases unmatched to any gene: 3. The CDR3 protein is CASRKTSGRADTQYF. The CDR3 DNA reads TGTGCCAGCAGAAAGACTAGCGGGAGGGCAGATACGCAGTATTTT.

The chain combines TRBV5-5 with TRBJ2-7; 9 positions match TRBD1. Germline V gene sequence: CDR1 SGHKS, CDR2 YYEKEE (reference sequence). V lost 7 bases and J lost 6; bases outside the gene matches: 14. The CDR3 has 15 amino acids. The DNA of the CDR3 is TGTGCCAGCCGCCGGCCGGGACAGGGAAACGGCGAGCAGTACTTC. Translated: CASRRPGQGNGEQYF.

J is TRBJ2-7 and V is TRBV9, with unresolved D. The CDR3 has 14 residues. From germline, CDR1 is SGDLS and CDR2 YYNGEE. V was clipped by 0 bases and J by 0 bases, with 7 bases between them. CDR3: CASSVDAHSYEQYF. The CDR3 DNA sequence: TGTGCCAGCAGCGTAGACGCCCACTCCTACGAGCAGTACTTC.

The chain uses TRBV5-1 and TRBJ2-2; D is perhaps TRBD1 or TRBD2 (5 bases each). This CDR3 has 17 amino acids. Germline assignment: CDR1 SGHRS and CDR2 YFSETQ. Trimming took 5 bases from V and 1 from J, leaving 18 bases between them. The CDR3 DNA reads TGCGCCAGCAGACGGCAGGGCGAGGGAAAGAACACCGGGGAGCTGTTTTTT. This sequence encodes CASRRQGEGKNTGELFF.

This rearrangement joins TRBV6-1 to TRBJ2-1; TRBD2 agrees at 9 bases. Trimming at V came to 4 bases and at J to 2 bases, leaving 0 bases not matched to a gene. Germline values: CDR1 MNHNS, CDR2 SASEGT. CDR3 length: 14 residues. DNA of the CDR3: TGTGCCAGCAGTGCTAGCGGGGCCTACAATGAGCAGTTCTTC. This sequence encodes CASSASGAYNEQFF.

DNA for the CDR3: TGCGCCAGCAGCTTGGAGAATCGGGACATTAACTACGAGCAGTACTTC. Translated: CASSLENRDINYEQYF. This sequence joins TRBV5-1 and TRBJ2-7; D might be TRBD1 (6 bases). Germline loops: CDR1 SGHRS, CDR2 YFSETQ. This CDR3 is built from 16 residues. V shed 0 bases and J shed 3 bases, with 16 bases lying between them.

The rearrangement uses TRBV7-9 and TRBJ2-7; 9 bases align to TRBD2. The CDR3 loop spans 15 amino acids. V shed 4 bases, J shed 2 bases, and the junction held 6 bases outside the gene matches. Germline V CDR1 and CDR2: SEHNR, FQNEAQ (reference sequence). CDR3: CASSSGLAQTYEQYF. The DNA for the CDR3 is TGTGCCAGCAGCTCAGGACTAGCGCAGACCTACGAGCAGTACTTC. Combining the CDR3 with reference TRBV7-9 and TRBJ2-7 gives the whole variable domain DTGVSQNPRHKITKRGQNVTFRCDPISEHNRLYWYRQTLGQGPEFLTYFQNEAQLEKSRLLSDRFSAERPKGSFSTLEIQRTEQGDSAMYLCASSSGLAQTYEQYFGPGTRLTVT.

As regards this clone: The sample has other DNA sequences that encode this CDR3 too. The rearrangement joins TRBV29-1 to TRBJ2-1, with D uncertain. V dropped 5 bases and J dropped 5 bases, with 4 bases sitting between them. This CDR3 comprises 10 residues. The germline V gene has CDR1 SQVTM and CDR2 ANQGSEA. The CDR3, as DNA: TGCAGCGTTCGAGACAATGAGCAGTTCTTC. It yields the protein CSVRDNEQFF.

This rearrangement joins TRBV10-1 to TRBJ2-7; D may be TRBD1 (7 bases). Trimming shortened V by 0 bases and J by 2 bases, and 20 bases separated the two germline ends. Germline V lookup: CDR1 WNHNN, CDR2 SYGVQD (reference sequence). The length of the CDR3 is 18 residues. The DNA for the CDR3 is TGCGCCAGCAGTGAGTCGTCCCATGGGGGGACAGATCCCTACGAGCAGTACTTC. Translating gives CASSESSHGGTDPYEQYF.

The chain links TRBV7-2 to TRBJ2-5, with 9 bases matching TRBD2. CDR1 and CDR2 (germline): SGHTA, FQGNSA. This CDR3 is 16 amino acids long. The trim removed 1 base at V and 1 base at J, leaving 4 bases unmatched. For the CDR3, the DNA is TGTGCCAGCAGCTTAGTGGCGGGAGGGATCCAAGAGACCCAGTACTTC. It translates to CASSLVAGGIQETQYF.